Here is one T cell receptor beta chain with its context. These data belong to a study of blood T cell repertoires in COVID-19. At the level of the study: There were acute and convalescent COVID-19 samples, and they came from the United States, Italy and Spain. In each case, the material was cDNA or gDNA derived from T cells, B-cell-depleted T cells, or PBMCs.

This CDR3 comprises 14 residues. Germline assignment: CDR1 MNHEY and CDR2 SMNVEV (reference sequence). V lost 4 bases to trimming and J lost 1 base, with 11 bases between them. TCRdb's copy holds only in-frame clones and misses some; the assay was immunoSEQ multiplex PCR. Here the sample spans around 170,000 clones, 88% being singletons. The genes are TRBV27 and TRBJ2-7; D is perhaps TRBD1 (6 bases). The TCR comes from a man aged 55-75 years with acute or convalescent COVID-19. The sample taken for sequencing was peripheral blood. CDR3 protein: CASSYRVGSYEQYF. In DNA, the CDR3 is TGTGCCAGCAGTTACAGGGTAGGTTCCTACGAGCAGTACTTC.